Each of the 10 T cell receptor beta chains below was sequenced from the same sample in a study of resident and recirculating memory T cells in vitiligo. The protocol was immunoSEQ multiplex PCR, while the TCRdb copy is restricted to in-frame clones and leaves out a portion. This sample has 70,000 to 85,000 clones, with approximately 93% found just once. Sequences were obtained from blood. These receptors all stem from a male donor with vitiligo.

The chain employs TRBV6-5 and TRBJ1-2, with unresolved D. Trimming removed 2 bases at V and 2 bases at J, with 12 bases between. Germline assignment: CDR1 MNHEY and CDR2 SVGAGI. This CDR3 contains 15 residues. In nucleotides, the CDR3 is TGTGCCAGCAGTTACCAAGGAGGGCCCAACTATGGCTACACCTTC. The encoded protein is CASSYQGGPNYGYTF.

V gene TRBV5-1 combines with J gene TRBJ1-5, with D perhaps TRBD1 (6 bases). V lost 0 bases, J lost 1 base, and 11 bases lay in between. In germline, CDR1 is SGHRS, CDR2 YFSETQ. The CDR3 loop spans 16 amino acids. The CDR3 DNA reads TGCGCCAGCAGCTTGGGGGCAGGGGCGAGCAATCAGCCCCAGCATTTT. This codes for CASSLGAGASNQPQHF. The full variable domain, completed using reference TRBV5-1 and TRBJ1-5, is KAGVTQTPRYLIKTRGQQVTLSCSPISGHRSVSWYQQTPGQGLQFLFEYFSETQRNKGNFPGRFSGRQFSNSRSEMNVSTLELGDSALYLCASSLGAGASNQPQHFGDGTRLSIL.

The chain recombines TRBV5-4 with TRBJ1-1; D not certain. Between the trimmed V and J ends, which lost 4 bases and 4 bases, there was a span of 14 bases. The CDR3 covers 14 residues. Germline assignment: CDR1 SGHNT and CDR2 YYREEE (reference sequence). CDR3 sequence: CASSSWLGSTEAFF. As DNA, the CDR3 is TGTGCCAGCAGCAGTTGGTTGGGGAGCACTGAAGCTTTCTTT.

The chain combines TRBV10-1 with TRBJ2-1; TRBD1 aligns across 9 bases. CDR1 and CDR2 from the germline V gene are WNHNN and SYGVQD (reference sequence). The CDR3 is 15 residues long. V trimming: 6 bases; J trimming: 7 bases; junction bases outside the gene matches: 10. The CDR3 region is CASRPGQGTRNEQFF. The CDR3 DNA reads TGCGCCAGCAGGCCGGGACAGGGAACGCGGAATGAGCAGTTCTTC.

This clone has just a few counts. The chain links TRBV7-9 to TRBJ1-6, with a weak D call TRBD1 (5 bases). The germline CDR1 and CDR2 sequences are SEHNR and FQNEAQ (reference sequence). The CDR3 sequence is 14 residues long. V was clipped by 3 bases and J by 8 bases, with 11 bases between them. CDR3 nucleotide sequence: TGTGCCAGCAGCTTCGGGACTGGGCATTCACCCCTCCACTTT. Protein sequence: CASSFGTGHSPLHF.

For the CDR3, the DNA is TGTGCCAGCAGCTTAATAGGAGCCGGCGAGCAGTACTTC. Translation gives CASSLIGAGEQYF. V is TRBV7-3 and J is TRBJ2-7; D uncertain. Deletions cut 1 base from V and 6 bases from J, with 10 bases between. The germline V gene has CDR1 SGHTA and CDR2 FQGTGA. The CDR3 runs 13 residues.

This clone has more than one count but fewer than ten. The chain carries TRBV5-6 and TRBJ2-1; maybe TRBD1 (5 bases). The germline CDR1 and CDR2 sequences are SGHDT and YYEEEE. This CDR3 is built from 16 residues. V lost 0 bases, J lost 8 bases, and 18 bases lay in between. DNA for the CDR3: TGTGCCAGCAGCTTGGATGTCAGGGTAATGGGTGATGAGCAGTTCTTC. Its protein product is CASSLDVRVMGDEQFF.

The V and J genes are TRBV19 and TRBJ2-5; maybe TRBD1 (6 bases). Germline lookup yields CDR1 LNHDA and CDR2 SQIVND (reference sequence). Trimming took 3 bases from V and 5 from J, leaving 10 bases between them. The CDR3 is made up of 13 amino acids. CDR3 DNA: TGTGCCAGTAGTATGTGGGGGCGGGAGACCCAGTACTTC. This gives the protein CASSMWGRETQYF.

This chain connects TRBV10-3 to TRBJ1-1, with 9 bases aligning to TRBD1. The CDR3 has 15 residues. Losses at the gene ends were 4 bases for V and 4 bases for J; bases not matched to a gene: 7. CDR1 and CDR2 (germline): ENHRY, SYGVKD. The CDR3 sequence is CAISARQGEFTEAFF. DNA of the CDR3: TGTGCCATCAGTGCTCGACAGGGGGAGTTCACTGAAGCTTTCTTT.

This clone was found a few times. The chain is built from TRBV28 and TRBJ1-5; no clear D gene. This CDR3 contains 14 residues. Per germline, CDR1 MDHEN and CDR2 SYDVKM. The V and J ends lost 9 bases and 2 bases respectively, with 14 bases between them. The CDR3 loop is CASKTVVGNQPQHF. The DNA of the CDR3 is TGTGCCAGTAAAACTGTGGTTGGCAATCAGCCCCAGCATTTT.